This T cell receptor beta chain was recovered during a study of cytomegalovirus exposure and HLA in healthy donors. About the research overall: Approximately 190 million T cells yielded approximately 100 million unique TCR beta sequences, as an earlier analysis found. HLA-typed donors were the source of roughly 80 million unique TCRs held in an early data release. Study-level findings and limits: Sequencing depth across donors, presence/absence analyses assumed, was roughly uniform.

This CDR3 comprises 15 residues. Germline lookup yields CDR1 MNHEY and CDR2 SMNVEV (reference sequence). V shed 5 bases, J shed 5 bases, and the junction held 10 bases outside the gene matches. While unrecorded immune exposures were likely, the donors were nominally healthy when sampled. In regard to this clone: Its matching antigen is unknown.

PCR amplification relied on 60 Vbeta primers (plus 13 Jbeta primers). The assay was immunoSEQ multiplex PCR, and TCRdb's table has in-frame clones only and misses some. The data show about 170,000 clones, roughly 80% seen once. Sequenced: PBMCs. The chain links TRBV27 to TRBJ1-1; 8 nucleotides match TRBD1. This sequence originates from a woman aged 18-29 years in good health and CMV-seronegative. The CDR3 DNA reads TGTGCCAGCAGTGCCCTTGACAGGGGAACAACTGAAGCTTTCTTT. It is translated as CASSALDRGTTEAFF.